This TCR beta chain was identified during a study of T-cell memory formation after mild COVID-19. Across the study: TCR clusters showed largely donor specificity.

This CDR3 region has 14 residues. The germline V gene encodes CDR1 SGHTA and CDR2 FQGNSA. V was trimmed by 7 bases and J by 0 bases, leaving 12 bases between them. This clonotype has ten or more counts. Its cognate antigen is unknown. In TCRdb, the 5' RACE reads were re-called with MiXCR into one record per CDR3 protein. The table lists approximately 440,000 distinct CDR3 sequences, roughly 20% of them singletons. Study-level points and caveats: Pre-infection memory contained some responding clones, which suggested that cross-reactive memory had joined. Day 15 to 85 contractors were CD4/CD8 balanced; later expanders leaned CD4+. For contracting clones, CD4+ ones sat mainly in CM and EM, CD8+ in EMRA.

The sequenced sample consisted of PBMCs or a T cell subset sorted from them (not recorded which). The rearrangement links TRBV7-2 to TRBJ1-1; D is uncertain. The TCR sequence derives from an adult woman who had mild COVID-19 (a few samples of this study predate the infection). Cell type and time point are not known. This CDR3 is CASTMGSLNTEAFF. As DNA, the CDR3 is TGTGCCAGCACTATGGGCAGCTTGAACACTGAAGCTTTCTTT.